These T cell receptor beta chains were read from a single sample in a study of blood T cell repertoires in COVID-19. This table comes from immunoSEQ multiplex PCR, and its TCRdb copy is limited to in-frame clones, with some not included. Of some 290,000 clones in the sample, roughly 91% are singletons; the top ten hold 2.3%. Sequenced input: PBMCs or T cells enriched from blood (not recorded which). These TCRs come from a middle-aged woman with acute COVID-19. Both conserved end residues are part of each CDR3. D genes are given only for firm matches. The listing skips clone size in some rows; elsewhere it reads once, few, many or a size class.

V	D	size	length	J	CDR3	DNA
TRBV24-1	TRBD1	-	16	TRBJ1-6	CATNPTDRGYNSPLHF	TGTGCCACCAATCCAACGGACAGGGGCTATAATTCACCCCTCCACTTT
TRBV6-2/TRBV6-3	-	-	15	TRBJ1-5	CASSRWAGSNQPQHF	TGTGCCAGCAGCCGTTGGGCAGGGAGCAATCAGCCCCAGCATTTT
TRBV10-3	-	-	11	TRBJ2-3	CAGGSTDTQYF	TGTGCCGGCGGTAGCACAGATACGCAGTATTTT
TRBV5-1	-	few	13	TRBJ1-2	CASSPGTNYGYTF	TGCGCCAGCAGCCCAGGGACTAACTATGGCTACACCTTC
TRBV15	TRBD1	-	18	TRBJ1-5	CATSIRQGAPRANQPQHF	TGTGCCACCAGCATACGACAGGGGGCGCCTAGGGCCAATCAGCCCCAGCATTTT
TRBV5-5	-	-	16	TRBJ1-2	CASSLAGRGSNYGYTF	TGTGCCAGCAGCTTGGCAGGCAGGGGCAGTAACTATGGCTACACCTTC
TRBV19	-	-	12	TRBJ1-6	CASSTINSPLHF	TGTGCCAGTAGTACCATCAATTCACCCCTCCACTTT
TRBV6-1	TRBD1	-	15	TRBJ1-6	CASSVAGQGNSPLHF	TGTGCCAGCAGTGTAGCCGGACAGGGGAATTCACCCCTCCACTTT
TRBV28	-	-	13	TRBJ1-5	CASSDLINQPQHF	TGTGCCAGCAGTGACTTGATCAATCAGCCCCAGCATTTT
TRBV28	-	once	15	TRBJ1-5	CASWGESLGNQPQHF	TGTGCCAGCTGGGGGGAGTCCCTTGGCAATCAGCCCCAGCATTTT
TRBV2	-	-	12	TRBJ1-4	CASSAGLGKLFF	TGTGCCAGCAGTGCGGGGTTGGGAAAACTGTTTTTT
TRBV6-2/TRBV6-3	-	-	13	TRBJ1-2	CASSYRGVYGYTF	TGTGCCAGCAGTTATCGAGGAGTTTATGGCTACACCTTC
TRBV11-3	-	once	16	TRBJ1-6	CASSLYGGGSYSPLHF	TGTGCCAGCAGCTTATACGGGGGAGGATCGTATTCACCCCTCCACTTT
TRBV5-4	TRBD1	few	15	TRBJ2-2	CASSGTGKRTGELFF	TGTGCCAGCAGCGGGACAGGGAAGAGGACCGGGGAGCTGTTTTTT
TRBV11-3	TRBD2	-	15	TRBJ2-1	CASSPSAGAGNEQFF	TGTGCCAGCAGCCCCTCAGCGGGAGCAGGGAATGAGCAGTTCTTC
TRBV5-1	TRBD1	-	13	TRBJ1-1	CASSLGGLAEAFF	TGCGCCAGCAGCTTAGGGGGCCTCGCTGAAGCTTTCTTT
TRBV15	TRBD2	-	15	TRBJ2-7	CATSRTPGGAREQYF	TGTGCCACCAGCAGAACCCCCGGGGGGGCGAGGGAGCAGTACTTC
TRBV19	TRBD1	-	14	TRBJ1-3	CASSRTGAGNTIYF	TGTGCCAGTAGTCGGACAGGGGCTGGAAACACCATATATTTT
TRBV28	-	-	15	TRBJ2-3	CASGHSYSHSDTQYF	TGTGCCAGCGGACACAGTTATAGTCATTCAGATACGCAGTATTTT
TRBV19	TRBD1	-	17	TRBJ1-4	CASSKRDRGGGNEKLFF	TGTGCCAGTAGTAAACGGGACAGGGGAGGAGGAAATGAAAAACTGTTTTTT
TRBV5-1	-	-	15	TRBJ1-1	CASSPEPAGTTEAFF	TGCGCCAGCAGCCCGGAACCAGCGGGGACGACTGAAGCTTTCTTT
TRBV2	-	-	16	TRBJ1-4	CASSRTWLQANEKLFF	TGTGCCAGCAGTAGGACATGGCTACAGGCTAATGAAAAACTGTTTTTT
TRBV19	-	-	17	TRBJ1-2	CASSIAGEGLLGYGYTF	TGTGCCAGTAGTATTGCCGGGGAAGGGTTACTAGGCTATGGCTACACCTTC
TRBV4-1	-	-	16	TRBJ2-3	CASSQRQLTGTDTQYF	TGCGCCAGCAGCCAACGACAGTTAACTGGGACAGATACGCAGTATTTT
TRBV4-2	TRBD2	-	18	TRBJ2-1	CASSQGFERGGPYNEQFF	TGTGCCAGCAGCCAAGGCTTTGAGCGGGGGGGCCCCTACAATGAGCAGTTCTTC
TRBV6-6	-	-	17	TRBJ1-6	CASSRTGGRATSSPLHF	TGTGCCAGCAGCCGAACTGGGGGCAGGGCGACAAGTTCACCCCTCCACTTT
TRBV7-6	-	-	13	TRBJ2-1	CASSAQLRNEQFF	TGTGCCAGCAGCGCACAGCTCCGGAATGAGCAGTTCTTC